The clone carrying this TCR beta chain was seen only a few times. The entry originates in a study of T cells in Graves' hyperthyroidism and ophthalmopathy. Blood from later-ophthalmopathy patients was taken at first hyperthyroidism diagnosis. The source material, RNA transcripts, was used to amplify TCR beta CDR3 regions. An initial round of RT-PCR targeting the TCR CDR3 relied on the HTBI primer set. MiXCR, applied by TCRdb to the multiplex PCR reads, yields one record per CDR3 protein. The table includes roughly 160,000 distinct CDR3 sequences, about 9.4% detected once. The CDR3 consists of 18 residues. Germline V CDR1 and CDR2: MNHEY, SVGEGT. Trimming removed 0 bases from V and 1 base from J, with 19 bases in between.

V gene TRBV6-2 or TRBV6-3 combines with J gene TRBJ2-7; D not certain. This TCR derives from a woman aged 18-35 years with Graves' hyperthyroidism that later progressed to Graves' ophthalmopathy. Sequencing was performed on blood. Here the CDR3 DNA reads TGTGCCAGCAGTTACTCTCTGGACGACCTGATTAGTTCCTACGAGCAGTACTTC. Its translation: CASSYSLDDLISSYEQYF.